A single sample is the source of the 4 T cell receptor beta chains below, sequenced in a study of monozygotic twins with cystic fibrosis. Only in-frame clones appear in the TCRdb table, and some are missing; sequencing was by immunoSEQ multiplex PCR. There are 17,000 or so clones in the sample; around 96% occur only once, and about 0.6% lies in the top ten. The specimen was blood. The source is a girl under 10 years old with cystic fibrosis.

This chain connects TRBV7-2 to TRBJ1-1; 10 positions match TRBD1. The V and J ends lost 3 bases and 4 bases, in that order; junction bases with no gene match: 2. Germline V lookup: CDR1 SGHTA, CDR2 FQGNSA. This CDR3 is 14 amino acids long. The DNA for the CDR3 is TGTGCCAGCAGCTTGGGACAGGGGCCCACTGAAGCTTTCTTT. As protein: CASSLGQGPTEAFF.

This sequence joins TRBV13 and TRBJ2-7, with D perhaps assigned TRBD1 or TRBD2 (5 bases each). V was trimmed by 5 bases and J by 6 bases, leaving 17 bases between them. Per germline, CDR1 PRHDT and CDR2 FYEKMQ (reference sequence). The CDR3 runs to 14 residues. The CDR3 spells CASSPGTNPSEQYF. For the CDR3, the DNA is TGTGCCAGCAGCCCCGGGACCAACCCTTCCGAGCAGTACTTC.

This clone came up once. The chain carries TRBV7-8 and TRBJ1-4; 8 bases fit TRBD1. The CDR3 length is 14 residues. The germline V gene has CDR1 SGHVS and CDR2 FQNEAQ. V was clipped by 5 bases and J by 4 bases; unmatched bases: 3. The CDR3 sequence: CASSPDRGNEKLFF. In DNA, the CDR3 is TGTGCCAGCAGCCCCGACAGGGGTAATGAAAAACTGTTTTTT.

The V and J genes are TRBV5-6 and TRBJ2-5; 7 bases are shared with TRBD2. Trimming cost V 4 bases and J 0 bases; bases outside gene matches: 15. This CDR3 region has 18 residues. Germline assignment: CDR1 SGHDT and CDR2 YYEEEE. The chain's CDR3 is CASSPAWGRGVYQETQYF. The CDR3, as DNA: TGTGCCAGCAGCCCGGCCTGGGGTCGGGGGGTTTACCAAGAGACCCAGTACTTC.